The 9 T cell receptor beta chains presented below share a single source sample, sequenced in a study of blood T cell repertoires in COVID-19. Some clones are missing from TCRdb's copy, which holds only in-frame ones; the method was immunoSEQ multiplex PCR. Found here are some 190,000 clones, about 82% of them singletons; the top ten hold 5.6%. Sequenced sample: PBMCs or T cells enriched from blood (not recorded which). The receptors here all came from a man aged 35-49 years with acute COVID-19.

V and J are TRBV6-4 and TRBJ2-6, with 8 bases fitting TRBD1. This CDR3 has 14 amino acids. The V gene end was trimmed by 4 bases and the J gene end by 13 bases; junction bases not matched to a gene: 9. Germline V gene data show CDR1 as MRHNA and CDR2 as SNTAGT. The CDR3 coding sequence is TGTGCCAGCAGTGCCGGACAGGGTCGAAAAGTCCTGACTTTC. This sequence encodes CASSAGQGRKVLTF.

This clone occurred a few times. This chain links TRBV29-1 with TRBJ2-1; D perhaps matches TRBD2 (5 bases). Germline CDR1 reads SQVTM; CDR2 reads ANQGSEA. V was shortened by 3 bases and J by 7 bases, with 16 bases between the two germline ends. The CDR3 is 14 amino acids. The CDR3 spells CSVDGLASRNEQFF. The DNA for the CDR3 is TGCAGCGTTGACGGGTTAGCGTCGAGGAATGAGCAGTTCTTC.

The J gene is TRBJ2-1, the V gene TRBV5-1, with 9 nucleotides matching TRBD1. CDR3 length: 16 residues. Germline V gene data show CDR1 as SGHRS and CDR2 as YFSETQ. The trim removed 4 bases at V and 1 base at J, leaving 6 bases unmatched. The CDR3 DNA sequence: TGCGCCAGCAGCACACAGGGGGCTATTTCCTACAATGAGCAGTTCTTC. Translated, it gives CASSTQGAISYNEQFF.

The rearrangement uses TRBV3-1 (or the pseudogene TRBV3-2) and TRBJ1-5; no clear D gene. With 2 bases removed from V and 6 bases from J, the gap between germline ends came to 8 bases. CDR3 size: 13 residues. Germline lookup yields CDR1 LGHDT and CDR2 YNNKEL (reference sequence). The CDR3 sequence: CASSQSEGQPQHF. CDR3 coding DNA: TGTGCCAGCAGCCAATCAGAGGGTCAGCCCCAGCATTTT.

The V call is TRBV28, the J call TRBJ1-5, with TRBD1 as a possible D gene (6 bases). The CDR3 extends over 15 amino acids. The V end was cut by 5 bases, the J end by 4 bases, with 15 bases between. Germline-derived CDR1 and CDR2 are MDHEN and SYDVKM. Here the CDR3 DNA reads TGTGCCAGCAGTGCGGACAGCTTACTAAATCAGCCCCAGCATTTT. As protein: CASSADSLLNQPQHF.

J is TRBJ2-2 and V is TRBV5-1, with D possibly being TRBD1 (5 bases). V gave up 1 base and J gave up 3 bases, with 7 bases separating them. From germline, CDR1 is SGHRS and CDR2 YFSETQ. The CDR3 has 14 residues. CDR3 loop: CASSLRGDTGELFF. CDR3 nucleotides: TGCGCCAGCAGCTTGAGGGGTGACACCGGGGAGCTGTTTTTT.

The chain is built from TRBV9 and TRBJ2-1; the D is unclear. V was pared by 4 bases and J by 12 bases, with 11 bases between. This CDR3 is 11 amino acids long. Germline CDR1 reads SGDLS; CDR2 reads YYNGEE. The CDR3 loop is CASSSQIAQFF. Written as DNA, the CDR3 is TGTGCCAGCAGCTCCCAGATTGCGCAGTTCTTC. The full variable domain, completed using reference TRBV9 and TRBJ2-1, is DSGVTQTPKHLITATGQRVTLRCSPRSGDLSVYWYQQSLDQGLQFLIQYYNGEERAKGNILERFSAQQFPDLHSELNLSSLELGDSALYFCASSSQIAQFFGPGTRLTVL.

This clone was detected only a few times. This sequence joins TRBV5-1 and TRBJ2-7, with D perhaps matching TRBD2 (6 bases). This CDR3 region has 15 residues. Germline V gene sequence: CDR1 SGHRS, CDR2 YFSETQ. The V and J ends lost 0 bases and 4 bases respectively, with 14 bases between them. CDR3 bases: TGCGCCAGCAGCTTGGACGCCAGGGAGGTGTACGAGCAGTACTTC. It yields the protein CASSLDAREVYEQYF.

The genes are TRBV15 and TRBJ2-1, with 8 positions matching TRBD2. Losses at the gene ends were 0 bases for V and 9 bases for J; bases not matched to a gene: 13. Germline V lookup: CDR1 LNHNV, CDR2 YYDKDF (reference sequence). This CDR3 comprises 17 residues. The CDR3 reads CATSREPPAGARGEQFF. The DNA of the CDR3 is TGTGCCACCAGCAGAGAACCCCCAGCGGGAGCCAGGGGTGAGCAGTTCTTC.